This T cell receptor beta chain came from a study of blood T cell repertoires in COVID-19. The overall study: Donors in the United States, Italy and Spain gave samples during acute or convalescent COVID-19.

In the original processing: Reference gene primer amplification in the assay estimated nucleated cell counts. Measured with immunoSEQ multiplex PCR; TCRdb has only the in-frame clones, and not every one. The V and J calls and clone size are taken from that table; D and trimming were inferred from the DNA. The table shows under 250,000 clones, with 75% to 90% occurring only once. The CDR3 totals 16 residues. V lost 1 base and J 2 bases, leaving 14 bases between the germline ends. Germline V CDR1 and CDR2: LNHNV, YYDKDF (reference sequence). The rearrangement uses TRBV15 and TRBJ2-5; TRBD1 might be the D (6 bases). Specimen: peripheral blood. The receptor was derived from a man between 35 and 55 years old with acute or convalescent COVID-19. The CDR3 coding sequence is TGTGCCACCAGCAGAGGATCAGGGGTGGAGCAAGAGACCCAGTACTTC. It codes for CATSRGSGVEQETQYF.